The 3 T cell receptor beta chains reported below all come from one sample, sequenced in a study of identical twins. TCRdb fed the 5' RACE reads into MiXCR, producing one record per CDR3 protein. This sample carries roughly 630,000 distinct CDR3 sequences, under 8.5% of them seen once, and the ten largest clones take about 1.6%. The data also belong to a second study, concerning yellow fever vaccine responses in identical twins.

Sequencing was carried out using PBMCs. The origin of the receptors is a woman in her late teens or twenties in good health.

This clonotype was counted only a few times. V gene TRBV20-1 combines with J gene TRBJ1-6; D not resolved. The CDR3 sequence is 15 residues long. Trimming shortened V by 5 bases and J by 7 bases, and 18 bases separated the two germline ends. Germline values: CDR1 DFQATT, CDR2 SNEGSKA (reference sequence). In nucleotides, the CDR3 is TGCAGTGCTCCCCGTGGGAGAGGGAGAAATTCACCCCTCCACTTT. Its protein product is CSAPRGRGRNSPLHF.

This clonotype was picked up a small number of times. This chain joins TRBV7-9 and TRBJ2-5; D ambiguous. The V and J ends lost 7 bases and 1 base respectively, with 4 bases between them. This CDR3 region has 11 residues. Germline V gene sequence: CDR1 SEHNR, CDR2 FQNEAQ (reference sequence). The CDR3 nucleotides read TGTGCCAGCACCCCCCAAGAGACCCAGTACTTC. Its protein product is CASTPQETQYF. Full variable domain (remainder filled in from reference TRBV7-9 and TRBJ2-5): DTGVSQNPRHKITKRGQNVTFRCDPISEHNRLYWYRQTLGQGPEFLTYFQNEAQLEKSRLLSDRFSAERPKGSFSTLEIQRTEQGDSAMYLCASTPQETQYFGPGTRLLVL.

This clonotype was found many times. The chain links TRBV20-1 to TRBJ2-3; 9 nucleotides line up with TRBD1. CDR1 and CDR2 from the germline V gene are DFQATT and SNEGSKA (reference sequence). J was trimmed by 2 bases and V by 6 bases; bases with no gene match: 3. CDR3 size: 13 residues. The CDR3 sequence is CSAPQGATDTQYF. CDR3 sequence (DNA): TGCAGTGCCCCACAGGGGGCCACAGATACGCAGTATTTT.